Listed here are 32 T cell receptor beta chains from one sample, sequenced in a study of cytotoxic CD8 clonotypes in ibrutinib-treated CLL. Here immunoSEQ multiplex PCR was the method, and the copy in TCRdb shows in-frame clones only, minus some. The table includes approximately 42,000 clones, almost 70% detected once. Sequenced material: PBMCs, taken after 12 months of ibrutinib treatment. The receptors shown here come from a human donor with chronic lymphocytic leukemia.

The chain links TRBV18 to TRBJ1-1; D is possibly TRBD1 (6 bases). CDR1 and CDR2 (germline): KGHSH, LQKENI. The CDR3 spans 15 residues. V shed 5 bases and J shed 5 bases, with 18 bases lying between them. The CDR3 spells CASSAGGGLGTEAFF. For the CDR3, the DNA is TGTGCCAGCTCAGCGGGCGGGGGCTTGGGGACTGAAGCTTTCTTT. The variable domain in full, with the rest retrieved from reference TRBV18 and TRBJ1-1, is NAGVMQNPRHLVRRRGQEARLRCSPMKGHSHVYWYRQLPEEGLKFMVYLQKENIIDESGMPKERFSAEFPKEGPSILRIQQVVRGDSAAYFCASSAGGGLGTEAFFGQGTRLTVV.

The rearrangement joins TRBV28 to TRBJ2-2; perhaps TRBD2 as D (6 bases). CDR1 MDHEN and CDR2 SYDVKM come from the germline V gene. This CDR3 is 17 amino acids long. Trimming cost V 3 bases and J 0 bases, with 14 bases left between them. Here the CDR3 reads CASSLAGAGPNTGELFF. CDR3 DNA sequence: TGTGCCAGCAGTTTGGCCGGAGCGGGCCCGAACACCGGGGAGCTGTTTTTT. Variable domain in full (rest from reference TRBV28 and TRBJ2-2): DVKVTQSSRYLVKRTGEKVFLECVQDMDHENMFWYRQDPGLGLRLIYFSYDVKMKEKGDIPEGYSVSREKKERFSLILESASTNQTSMYLCASSLAGAGPNTGELFFGEGSRLTVL.

The V call is TRBV15, the J call TRBJ2-7; 9 positions match TRBD1. The CDR3 sequence is 15 residues long. Germline values: CDR1 LNHNV, CDR2 YYDKDF (reference sequence). The V segment lost 0 bases and the J segment 4 bases; nucleotides outside the gene matches: 4. CDR3 bases: TGTGCCACCAGCAGAGATCGGACAGGGGATTACGAGCAGTACTTC. Its translation: CATSRDRTGDYEQYF. Full variable domain (missing parts from reference TRBV15 and TRBJ2-7): DAMVIQNPRYQVTQFGKPVTLSCSQTLNHNVMYWYQQKSSQAPKLLFHYYDKDFNNEADTPDNFQSRRPNTSFCFLDIRSPGLGDTAMYLCATSRDRTGDYEQYFGPGTRLTVT.

This clone was observed a single time. This chain uses TRBV5-1 with TRBJ1-4; D remains unclear. V gave up 0 bases and J gave up 2 bases, with 14 bases separating them. Germline V gene data show CDR1 as SGHRS and CDR2 as YFSETQ. CDR3 size: 17 residues. Here the CDR3 reads CASSLEWVGLTNEKLFF. DNA of the CDR3: TGCGCCAGCAGCTTGGAGTGGGTTGGACTGACTAATGAAAAACTGTTTTTT.

The V call is TRBV7-7, the J call TRBJ2-3; no clear D gene. This CDR3 comprises 13 residues. V lost 6 bases and J lost 2, with 9 bases in between. Looked up from germline, CDR1 is SSHAT and CDR2 is FNYEAQ (reference sequence). The CDR3 sequence: CASSLGPTDTQYF. The CDR3 coding sequence is TGTGCCAGCAGTCTAGGCCCCACAGATACGCAGTATTTT.

This sequence joins TRBV5-4 and TRBJ1-3; unclear D gene. The CDR3 extends over 16 amino acids. Trimming stripped 0 bases from V and 1 base from J, with 11 bases between. Germline CDR1 SGHNT, CDR2 YYREEE (reference sequence). DNA of the CDR3: TGTGCCAGCAGCTTGGGAAAATCAGGTTCTGGAAACACCATATATTTT. This translates into CASSLGKSGSGNTIYF.

The rearrangement joins TRBV7-8 to TRBJ2-7, with a possible D match to TRBD2 (6 bases). Trimming stripped 5 bases from V and 5 bases from J, with 16 bases between. Germline CDR1 is SGHVS and CDR2 is FQNEAQ. The CDR3 has 14 amino acids. CDR3 amino acids: CASSPLGGNHEQYF. The DNA for the CDR3 is TGTGCCAGCAGCCCTCTGGGGGGAAACCACGAGCAGTACTTC. The full variable domain, rest sourced from reference TRBV7-8 and TRBJ2-7, is GAGVSQSPRYKVAKRGQDVALRCDPISGHVSLFWYQQALGQGPEFLTYFQNEAQLDKSGLPSDRFFAERPEGSVSTLKIQRTQQEDSAVYLCASSPLGGNHEQYFGPGTRLTVT.

V gene TRBV6-1 combines with J gene TRBJ2-7; 9 nucleotides align to TRBD2. Trimming took 10 bases from V and 3 from J; bases not matched to a gene: 10. The length of the CDR3 is 14 residues. Germline CDR1 MNHNS, CDR2 SASEGT. The CDR3 reads CATRTVAGDYEQYF. In DNA, the CDR3 is TGTGCCACCAGGACAGTAGCGGGAGACTACGAGCAGTACTTC.

This clone occurred a few times. This CDR3 reads CASSRGRTYEQYF. The CDR3 DNA is TGTGCCAGCAGCAGGGGACGGACCTACGAGCAGTACTTC. This chain joins TRBV7-8 and TRBJ2-7; tentatively, D is TRBD1 or TRBD2 (5 bases each). The CDR3 is 13 residues long. V gave up 5 bases and J gave up 2 bases, with 10 bases separating them. Germline V gene lookup returns CDR1 SGHVS and CDR2 FQNEAQ.

The chain combines TRBV19 with TRBJ2-5; 8 bases fit TRBD1. The V segment lost 8 bases and the J segment 4 bases; nucleotides outside the gene matches: 6. Germline V gene sequence: CDR1 LNHDA, CDR2 SQIVND (reference sequence). CDR3 length: 13 amino acids. CDR3 region: CASVDRGRETQYF. Written as DNA, the CDR3 is TGTGCCAGTGTTGACAGGGGCCGAGAGACCCAGTACTTC.

V is TRBV15 and J is TRBJ2-3, with unresolved D. The V and J ends lost 6 bases and 8 bases respectively, with 9 bases between them. The CDR3 length is 11 residues. CDR1 is LNHNV, CDR2 YYDKDF, per germline (reference sequence). The CDR3 nucleotides are TGTGCCACCAGTGCAGGCATTACGCAGTATTTT. It codes for CATSAGITQYF. Complete variable domain (other parts from reference TRBV15 and TRBJ2-3): DAMVIQNPRYQVTQFGKPVTLSCSQTLNHNVMYWYQQKSSQAPKLLFHYYDKDFNNEADTPDNFQSRRPNTSFCFLDIRSPGLGDTAMYLCATSAGITQYFGPGTRLTVL.

The V gene is TRBV7-6, the J gene TRBJ1-1; D gene ambiguous. This CDR3 has 13 amino acids. V shed 5 bases and J shed 1 base, with 8 bases lying between them. The germline V gene has CDR1 SGHVS and CDR2 FNYEAQ. In DNA, the CDR3 is TGTGCCAGCAGCGCCCTTGAGAACACTGAAGCTTTCTTT. Translating it yields CASSALENTEAFF.

V and J are TRBV30 and TRBJ1-4; D may be TRBD1 (6 bases). Germline V gene sequence: CDR1 GTSNPN, CDR2 SVGIG (reference sequence). The CDR3 is made up of 14 amino acids. Trimming shortened V by 3 bases and J by 10 bases, and 18 bases separated the two germline ends. CDR3 region: CAWSVRSGEGKLFF. Written as DNA, the CDR3 is TGTGCCTGGAGCGTTCGGTCAGGGGAGGGAAAACTGTTTTTT.

In its sample, this clone was seen a few times. The genes are TRBV5-3 and TRBJ2-3; 7 bases align to TRBD1. TRBV5-3 is sorted into the ORF group, with uncertain function. The CDR3 is made up of 13 amino acids. V was pared by 3 bases and J by 5 bases, with 3 bases of the junction left unmatched. CDR3 in amino acids: CARSWTGQDTQYF. CDR3 in DNA: TGTGCCAGAAGCTGGACAGGTCAAGATACGCAGTATTTT.

The chain recombines TRBV7-8 with TRBJ2-3; a weak D match, TRBD2 (6 bases). Germline V lookup: CDR1 SGHVS, CDR2 FQNEAQ. The CDR3 loop spans 14 amino acids. Between the trimmed V and J ends, which lost 5 bases and 3 bases, there was a span of 12 bases. For the CDR3, the DNA is TGTGCCAGCAGCCGGAGGGGAGCTACAGATACGCAGTATTTT. Encoded protein: CASSRRGATDTQYF.

The chain combines TRBV7-2 with TRBJ1-2; 7 bases align to TRBD1. The CDR3 has 15 residues. Looked up from germline, CDR1 is SGHTA and CDR2 is FQGNSA. The V segment lost 1 base and the J segment 1 base; nucleotides outside the gene matches: 3. CDR3 in amino acids: CASSLVSGGNYGYTF. The CDR3 nucleotides read TGTGCCAGCAGCTTAGTGTCAGGGGGTAACTATGGCTACACCTTC.

The chain employs TRBV4-1 and TRBJ2-5, with 9 bases identical to TRBD1. The CDR3 is 15 amino acids. V trimming: 2 bases; J trimming: 5 bases; junction bases outside the gene matches: 6. Germline assignment: CDR1 MGHRA and CDR2 YSYEKL. CDR3 region: CASSQTGGARETQYF. CDR3 bases: TGCGCCAGCAGCCAAACAGGGGGCGCGCGGGAGACCCAGTACTTC.

The V and J genes are TRBV4-3 and TRBJ2-1; no reliable D call. The CDR3 is 14 amino acids. Trimming pared 2 bases from V and 5 bases from J, leaving 10 bases between. The germline gives CDR1 LGHNA, CDR2 YSLEER. DNA of the CDR3: TGCGCCAGCAGCCAAAGCAGGACGAACAATGAGCAGTTCTTC. Protein product: CASSQSRTNNEQFF.

The chain recombines TRBV30 with TRBJ1-5; the D gene is possibly TRBD1 (5 bases). Germline V lookup: CDR1 GTSNPN, CDR2 SVGIG (reference sequence). Trimming removed 2 bases at V and 0 bases at J, with 17 bases between. This CDR3 region has 17 residues. For the CDR3, the DNA is TGTGCCTGGAGTACCCCCGGGGGTCGTTATAGCAATCAGCCCCAGCATTTT. The encoded protein is CAWSTPGGRYSNQPQHF.

The rearrangement uses TRBV10-3 and TRBJ1-5; possible D gene TRBD1, 6 bases. Germline V CDR1 and CDR2: ENHRY, SYGVKD. The CDR3 is 16 residues long. Trimming left V 10 bases short and J 0 bases short, with 19 bases between. The CDR3 coding sequence is TGTGCCACCAATCTGGGGACAACTAATAGCAATCAGCCCCAGCATTTT. Translating it yields CATNLGTTNSNQPQHF.

In this sample, this clone turned up a few times. The V and J genes are TRBV9 and TRBJ2-2; 9 nucleotides match TRBD2. The CDR3 length is 16 residues. Germline assignment: CDR1 SGDLS and CDR2 YYNGEE. V was clipped by 2 bases and J by 3 bases; unmatched bases: 5. The CDR3 here is CASSVSGRLDTGELFF. CDR3 bases: TGTGCCAGCAGCGTTAGCGGGAGATTGGACACCGGGGAGCTGTTTTTT.

This clone was detected only once. V is TRBV7-2 and J is TRBJ2-1; 14 bases map to TRBD2. The germline CDR1 and CDR2 sequences are SGHTA and FQGNSA. The CDR3 runs 15 residues. J lost 10 bases, V lost 3 bases, and 5 bases had no gene match. The CDR3: CASSLGTSGRQEQFF. The CDR3 DNA sequence: TGTGCCAGCAGCTTGGGGACTAGCGGGAGACAGGAGCAGTTCTTC. Filled out from reference TRBV7-2 and TRBJ2-1, the complete variable domain reads GAGVSQSPSNKVTEKGKDVELRCDPISGHTALYWYRQSLGQGLEFLIYFQGNSAPDKSGLPSDRFSAERTGGSVSTLTIQRTQQEDSAVYLCASSLGTSGRQEQFFGPGTRLTVL.

The chain couples TRBV28 to TRBJ1-4, with 8 bases fitting TRBD1. CDR1 and CDR2 from the germline V gene are MDHEN and SYDVKM. V shed 5 bases and J 8 bases; nucleotides not matched to a gene: 7. The CDR3 is 14 residues long. Here the CDR3 DNA reads TGTGCCAGCAGTAACAGGGGGGTCGAGGAAAAACTGTTTTTT. Its translation: CASSNRGVEEKLFF.

The chain employs TRBV28 and TRBJ2-7, with D uncertain. CDR1 and CDR2 from the germline V gene are MDHEN and SYDVKM. Deletions cut 3 bases from V and 3 bases from J, with 9 bases between. The CDR3 loop spans 13 amino acids. CDR3 residues: CASSFSLFYEQYF. DNA for the CDR3: TGTGCCAGCAGTTTTTCTTTATTCTACGAGCAGTACTTC.

V and J are TRBV19 and TRBJ1-5; D not resolved. V gave up 2 bases and J gave up 7 bases, with 12 bases separating them. The CDR3 sequence is 14 residues long. Germline V gives CDR1 LNHDA, CDR2 SQIVND (reference sequence). CDR3 region: CASSIKAAGQPQHF. In nucleotides, the CDR3 is TGTGCCAGTAGTATAAAGGCAGCGGGGCAGCCCCAGCATTTT.

This clone was found a few times. The CDR3 bases are TGTGCCAGCAGGACGGGGGACGAGCAGTACTTC. Translated, it gives CASRTGDEQYF. The chain joins TRBV6-1 to TRBJ2-7; a possible D gene is TRBD2 (6 bases). The CDR3 spans 11 residues. Trimming removed 6 bases at V and 5 bases at J, with 8 bases between. CDR1 is MNHNS and CDR2 is SASEGT in the germline V gene.

This chain uses TRBV7-9 with TRBJ2-7; a possible D gene is TRBD1 (6 bases). The V and J ends lost 5 bases and 7 bases respectively, with 12 bases between them. CDR3 length equals 12 residues. In germline, CDR1 is SEHNR, CDR2 FQNEAQ (reference sequence). CDR3 in DNA: TGTGCCAGCAGCCCAGGGGTCACGGAGCAGTACTTC. It yields the protein CASSPGVTEQYF.

V and J are TRBV29-1 and TRBJ2-3, with a tentative D call TRBD1 (6 bases). V shed 5 bases and J shed 1 base, with 7 bases lying between them. CDR3 length: 12 residues. CDR1 and CDR2 from the germline V gene are SQVTM and ANQGSEA. The CDR3 DNA reads TGCAGCGTTAGACAGGGCACAGATACGCAGTATTTT. It encodes CSVRQGTDTQYF.

A few counts support this clone. The J gene is TRBJ1-1, the V gene TRBV2; D is ambiguous. In germline, CDR1 is SNHLY, CDR2 FYNNEI. Trimming removed 6 bases from V and 0 bases from J, with 5 bases in between. The CDR3 contains 12 residues. The CDR3 DNA reads as TGTGCCAGCAGAACGGTGAACACTGAAGCTTTCTTT. Translating gives CASRTVNTEAFF.

The chain recombines TRBV6-6 with TRBJ1-5; D may be TRBD1 (6 bases). Per germline, CDR1 MNHNY and CDR2 SVGAGI (reference sequence). This CDR3 is 14 amino acids long. V lost 10 bases, J lost 3 bases, and 16 bases lay in between. CDR3 protein: CATSRGHLNQPQHF. The DNA of the CDR3 is TGTGCCACCTCACGGGGACACCTCAATCAGCCCCAGCATTTT.

The rearrangement uses TRBV6-5 and TRBJ1-3; maybe TRBD1 (5 bases). The CDR3 is 16 residues long. CDR1 is MNHEY, CDR2 SVGAGI, per germline. The germline V and J ends were trimmed by 4 bases and 3 bases, with 16 bases remaining between them. Here the CDR3 reads CASSSRGIANGNTIYF. CDR3 nucleotide sequence: TGTGCCAGCAGTTCGCGGGGGATAGCAAATGGAAACACCATATATTTT.

This clone was detected only a few times. The chain links TRBV25-1 to TRBJ1-3; the D gene is possibly TRBD1 (5 bases). V lost 2 bases to trimming and J lost 2 bases, with 7 bases between them. Germline V gene sequence: CDR1 MGHDK, CDR2 SYGVNS. This CDR3 is 14 amino acids long. CDR3 amino acids: CASSEIGAGNTIYF. The CDR3 nucleotides read TGTGCCAGCAGTGAAATAGGGGCTGGAAACACCATATATTTT. Based on the CDR3 plus reference TRBV25-1 and TRBJ1-3, the full variable domain is EADIYQTPRYLVIGTGKKITLECSQTMGHDKMYWYQQDPGMELHLIHYSYGVNSTEKGDLSSESTVSRIRTEHFPLTLESARPSHTSQYLCASSEIGAGNTIYFGEGSWLTVV.